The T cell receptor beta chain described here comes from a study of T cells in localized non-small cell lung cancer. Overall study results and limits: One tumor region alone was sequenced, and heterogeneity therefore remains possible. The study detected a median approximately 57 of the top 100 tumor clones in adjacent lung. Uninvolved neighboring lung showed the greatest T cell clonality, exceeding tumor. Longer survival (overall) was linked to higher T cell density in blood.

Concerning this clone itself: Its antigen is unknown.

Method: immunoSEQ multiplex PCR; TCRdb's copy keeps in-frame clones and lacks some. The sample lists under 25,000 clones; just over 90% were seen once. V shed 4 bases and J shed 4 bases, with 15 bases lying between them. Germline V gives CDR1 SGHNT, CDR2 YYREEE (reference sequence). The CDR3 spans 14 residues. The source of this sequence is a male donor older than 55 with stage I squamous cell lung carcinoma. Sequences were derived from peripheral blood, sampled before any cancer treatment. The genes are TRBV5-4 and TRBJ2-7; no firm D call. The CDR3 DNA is TGTGCCAGCAGCCAAGGACCCAACCGATACGAGCAGTACTTC. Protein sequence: CASSQGPNRYEQYF.